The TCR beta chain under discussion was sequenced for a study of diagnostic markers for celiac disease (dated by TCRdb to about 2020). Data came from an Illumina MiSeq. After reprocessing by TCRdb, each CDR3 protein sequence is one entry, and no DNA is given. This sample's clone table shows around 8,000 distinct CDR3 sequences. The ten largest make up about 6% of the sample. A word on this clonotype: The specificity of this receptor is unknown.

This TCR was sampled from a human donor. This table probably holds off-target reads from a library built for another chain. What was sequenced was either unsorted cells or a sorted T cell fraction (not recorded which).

Here the CDR3 is given as CASSYEIPQASGNTIYF. In this chain, TRBV6-5 is recombined with TRBJ1-3; TCRdb's D call of TRBD1 is untestable without DNA. The germline V gene supplies CDR1 MNHEY and CDR2 SVGAGI. The CDR3, from cysteine to phenylalanine, totals 17 residues. There is no recorded DNA.